The clone carrying this T cell receptor (beta chain) came up a few times. Other nucleotide sequences from this sample produce the same CDR3. The sample originates from a study of T cell changes during pregnancy in multiple sclerosis. The ends lost 3 bases at V and 7 bases at J; junction bases unmatched: 6. In germline, CDR1 is LNHDA, CDR2 SQIVND (reference sequence). The CDR3 covers 15 residues. Using immunoSEQ multiplex PCR, the repertoire was profiled, and TCRdb retains in-frame clones only, with some absent. The data contain about 36,000 clones, approximately 89% of them singletons. The TCR was taken from a female donor with multiple sclerosis, enrolled in a pregnancy study. The sequenced sample was CD8+ T cells from peripheral blood mononuclear cells, obtained in the third trimester of pregnancy. The chain couples TRBV19 to TRBJ2-1, with TRBD2 identical over 10 bases. The CDR3 DNA sequence: TGTGCCAGTAGTATCTCTAGCGGGGGTCCTAATGAGCAGTTCTTC. Translating gives CASSISSGGPNEQFF. The whole variable domain, filled in from reference TRBV19 and TRBJ2-1, reads DGGITQSPKYLFRKEGQNVTLSCEQNLNHDAMYWYRQDPGQGLRLIYYSQIVNDFQKGDIAEGYSVSREKKESFPLTVTSAQKNPTAFYLCASSISSGGPNEQFFGPGTRLTVL.